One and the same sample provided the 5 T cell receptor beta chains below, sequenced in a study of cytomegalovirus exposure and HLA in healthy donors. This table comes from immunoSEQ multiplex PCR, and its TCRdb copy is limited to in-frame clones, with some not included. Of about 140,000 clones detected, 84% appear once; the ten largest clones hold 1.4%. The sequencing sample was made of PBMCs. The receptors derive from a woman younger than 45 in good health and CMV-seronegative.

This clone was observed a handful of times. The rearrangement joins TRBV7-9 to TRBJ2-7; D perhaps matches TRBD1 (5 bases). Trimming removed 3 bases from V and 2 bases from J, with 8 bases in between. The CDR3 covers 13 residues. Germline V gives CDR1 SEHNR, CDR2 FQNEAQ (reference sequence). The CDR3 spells CASSFGRAYEQYF. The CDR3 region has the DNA TGTGCCAGCAGCTTCGGCAGGGCCTACGAGCAGTACTTC.

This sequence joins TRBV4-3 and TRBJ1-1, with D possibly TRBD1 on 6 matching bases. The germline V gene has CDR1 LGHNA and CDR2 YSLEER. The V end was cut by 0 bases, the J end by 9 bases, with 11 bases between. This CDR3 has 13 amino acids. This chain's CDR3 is CASSQDRQGQAFF. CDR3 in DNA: TGCGCCAGCAGCCAAGATCGGCAGGGGCAAGCTTTCTTT.

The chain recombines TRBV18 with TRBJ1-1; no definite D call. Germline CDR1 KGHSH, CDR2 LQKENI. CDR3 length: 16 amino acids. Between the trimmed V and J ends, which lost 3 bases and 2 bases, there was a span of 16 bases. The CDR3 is CASSPRGPQENTEAFF. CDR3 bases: TGTGCCAGCTCACCCCGGGGTCCCCAAGAAAACACTGAAGCTTTCTTT.

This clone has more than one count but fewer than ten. The chain's CDR3 is CAWSLRSPLHF. As DNA, the CDR3 is TGTGCCTGGAGTTTGCGCTCACCCCTCCACTTT. The genes are TRBV30 and TRBJ1-6; no reliable D call. V shed 2 bases and J shed 10 bases, with 6 bases lying between them. Germline CDR1 is GTSNPN and CDR2 is SVGIG (reference sequence). This CDR3 region has 11 residues.

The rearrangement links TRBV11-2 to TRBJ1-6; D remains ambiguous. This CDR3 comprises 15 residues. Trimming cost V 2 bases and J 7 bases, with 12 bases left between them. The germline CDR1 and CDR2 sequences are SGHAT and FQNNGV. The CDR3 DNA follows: TGTGCCAGCAGCTTATCGCCCGGGATGAATTCACCCCTCCACTTT. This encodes CASSLSPGMNSPLHF.